This T cell receptor beta chain was retrieved from a study of CD8+CD57+ T cells in acquired aplastic anemia. Study-level background: The sorted CD4+ and CD8+ cells yielded an average approximately 3 ug of DNA. CD4+ cell libraries from healthy donors averaged around 9.8 million reads.

According to the study, genomic DNA was the template for TCR beta VDJ and CDR3 profiling. TCRdb processed the reads anew with MiXCR; each CDR3 protein has one entry. The sample yields some 190,000 distinct CDR3 sequences, 35% to 50% seen once. V dropped 6 bases and J dropped 4 bases, with 14 bases sitting between them. Germline CDR1 is MNHNS and CDR2 is SASEGT. This CDR3 has 14 residues. Study conclusions and caveats: Between patients and controls, CD8+ Simpson's diversity did not vary significantly.

This clonotype has ten or more counts. Its antigen is not known. The TCR sequence derives from a human donor in good health. Sequencing was performed on sorted CD4+, CD8+, or CD8+CD57+ T cells (not recorded which) from PBMCs. The chain is built from TRBV6-1 and TRBJ2-3, with a possible D match to TRBD1 (6 bases). CDR3 bases: TGTGCCAGCAGGCCCAGGGGTCTTCCAGATACGCAGTATTTT. Its translation is CASRPRGLPDTQYF.